The TCR beta chain described here comes from a study of blood T cells in healthy people across ages. Overall study findings and caveats: Age advanced and TCR beta diversity per million T cells fell, roughly linearly. The long-lived group displayed more naive CD4+ cells, plus higher diversity, than the aged donors did.

It was with a sample-barcoded 5' primer and a J-beta primer mix that a second PCR of roughly 6 to 11 cycles was run. All cDNA molecules were each tagged by a template-switch adaptor with 12 random nucleotides. TCRdb itself ran the 5' RACE reads through MiXCR, one entry per CDR3 protein. The table includes around 850,000 distinct CDR3 sequences, around 36% detected once. V gave up 8 bases and J gave up 9 bases, with 20 bases separating them. The CDR3 covers 14 residues. A remark on this clonotype: Its matching antigen is unknown.

This receptor was obtained from a man between 18 and 35 years old in good health. This chain connects TRBV12-3 or TRBV12-4 to TRBJ2-1; D might be TRBD1 (6 bases). Input material: blood. The CDR3 nucleotides are TGTGCCAGCGCCCAATCGGGACACTCCTGTGAGCAGTTCTTC. Translation gives CASAQSGHSCEQFF.